This TCR beta chain comes out of a study of tumor and adjacent non-tumor tissue in lung cancer. For the study at large: Stage I to III disease affected about nine men and roughly five women aged about 31 to 80.

Findings of the study overall: In normal lung, the top 100 clones were significantly more dominant than in tumor.

This sample's RNA came from whole unsorted tissue. The library came from three nested PCR rounds adapted from ARM-PCR protocols. TCRdb re-derived calls from the multiplex PCR reads in MiXCR, one entry per CDR3 protein. This repertoire shows approximately 90,000 distinct CDR3 sequences, less than 80% found once; its top ten account for about 18%. This CDR3 is built from 15 residues. V lost 6 bases to trimming and J lost 2 bases; unmatched junction nucleotides: 9. Germline-derived CDR1 and CDR2 are SGHNT and YENEEA. In the case of this clonotype: Its antigen remains unknown.

The source of this sequence is a man aged 60-69 years with non-small cell lung cancer. Sequenced: lung tumor tissue. The chain joins TRBV11-3 to TRBJ2-5, with 7 bases that match TRBD1. The CDR3 loop reads CASSLMGQPQETQYF. The CDR3 DNA is TGTGCCAGCAGTCTTATGGGACAGCCACAAGAGACCCAGTACTTC.